This is a list of T cell receptor beta chains from one sample in a study of memory CD4+ T cells and cytomegalovirus serostatus. Sequenced by immunoSEQ multiplex PCR; TCRdb stores in-frame clones only, minus some. The sample contains about 96,000 clones, over 70% of which appear only once. The sample comprised memory CD4+ T cells from blood. These TCRs come from an adult in good health and CMV-seropositive. Both conserved end residues are part of each CDR3. The order of the fields is V gene, CDR3 length, J gene, D gene, clone size, CDR3 protein, CDR3 DNA. The D gene is left open where the match is weak. A row's size may be missing; if present it is once, few, many or a size class.

V: TRBV25-1
length: 16
J: TRBJ2-3
D: TRBD2
size: few
CDR3: CASSELGTSESDTQYF
DNA: TGTGCCAGCAGTGAATTGGGGACTAGCGAATCAGATACGCAGTATTTT

V: TRBV28
length: 17
J: TRBJ1-2
D: TRBD1
size: NA
CDR3: CASRRRDRGGNFYGYTF
DNA: TGTGCCAGCAGACGCCGGGACAGGGGTGGAAACTTCTATGGCTACACCTTC

V: TRBV5-1
length: 15
J: TRBJ1-1
D: NA
size: NA
CDR3: CASSRSTVMNTEAFF
DNA: TGCGCCAGCAGCCGTTCGACCGTTATGAACACTGAAGCTTTCTTT

V: TRBV4-2
length: 16
J: TRBJ2-1
D: TRBD2
size: NA
CDR3: CASSPQTSGTYNEQFF
DNA: TGTGCCAGCAGCCCCCAAACTAGCGGGACCTACAATGAGCAGTTCTTC

V: TRBV19
length: 14
J: TRBJ2-1
D: NA
size: NA
CDR3: CASSIGLASDEQFF
DNA: TGTGCCAGTAGTATAGGCCTAGCGAGCGATGAGCAGTTCTTC

V: TRBV11-3
length: 13
J: TRBJ2-5
D: NA
size: NA
CDR3: CASSFGPQETQYF
DNA: TGTGCCAGCAGCTTTGGGCCCCAAGAGACCCAGTACTTC

V: TRBV4-3
length: 18
J: TRBJ2-5
D: TRBD2
size: NA
CDR3: CASSQDRWTSGMQETQYF
DNA: TGCGCCAGCAGCCAAGATAGGTGGACTAGCGGGATGCAAGAGACCCAGTACTTC

V: TRBV28
length: 14
J: TRBJ1-3
D: TRBD1
size: few
CDR3: CASSLQGAGNTIYF
DNA: TGTGCCAGCAGTTTACAGGGGGCTGGAAACACCATATATTTT

V: TRBV18
length: 16
J: TRBJ1-6
D: NA
size: NA
CDR3: CASSPPSTGLQGPLHF
DNA: TGTGCCAGCTCACCACCTTCGACAGGTCTTCAAGGACCCCTCCACTTT

V: TRBV4-1
length: 19
J: TRBJ2-7
D: TRBD2
size: NA
CDR3: CASSQDSPLAASGAYEQYF
DNA: TGCGCCAGCAGCCAAGATTCCCCCCTAGCGGCCTCGGGTGCCTACGAGCAGTACTTC

V: TRBV29-1
length: 13
J: TRBJ1-1
D: NA
size: few
CDR3: CSVLPDRGTEAFF
DNA: TGCAGCGTTTTGCCCGACAGAGGGACTGAAGCTTTCTTT

V: TRBV5-1
length: 15
J: TRBJ2-1
D: NA
size: NA
CDR3: CASSGDGLSYNEQFF
DNA: TGCGCCAGCAGCGGGGACGGCCTCTCTTACAATGAGCAGTTCTTC

V: TRBV7-2
length: 16
J: TRBJ2-1
D: TRBD2
size: NA
CDR3: CASSISGRANDNEQFF
DNA: TGTGCCAGCAGCATTAGCGGGAGGGCCAACGACAATGAGCAGTTCTTC

V: TRBV5-4
length: 14
J: TRBJ1-2
D: NA
size: NA
CDR3: CASSPGGANYGYTF
DNA: TGTGCCAGCAGCCCCGGGGGGGCTAACTATGGCTACACCTTC

V: TRBV6-5
length: 15
J: TRBJ2-7
D: TRBD1
size: NA
CDR3: CASSYTTGGSYEQYF
DNA: TGTGCCAGCAGTTACACGACAGGGGGTTCCTACGAGCAGTACTTC

V: TRBV6-4
length: 14
J: TRBJ2-3
D: TRBD1
size: NA
CDR3: CASSVDRGTDTQYF
DNA: TGTGCCAGCAGTGTCGACAGGGGCACAGATACGCAGTATTTT

V: TRBV4-2
length: 18
J: TRBJ2-6
D: TRBD2
size: NA
CDR3: CASSQDPSGRAGANVLTF
DNA: TGTGCCAGCAGCCAAGATCCTAGCGGGAGGGCTGGGGCCAACGTCCTGACTTTC

V: TRBV29-1
length: 13
J: TRBJ2-7
D: NA
size: NA
CDR3: CSALQGPRYEQYF
DNA: TGCAGCGCCCTCCAAGGCCCCCGCTACGAGCAGTACTTC

V: TRBV29-1
length: 15
J: TRBJ2-2
D: TRBD1
size: NA
CDR3: CSVRGGQGNTGELFF
DNA: TGCAGCGTCCGCGGGGGACAGGGGAACACCGGGGAGCTGTTTTTT

V: TRBV7-8
length: 15
J: TRBJ2-7
D: NA
size: NA
CDR3: CASSSYGPSQDEQYF
DNA: TGTGCCAGCAGCTCGTACGGGCCATCCCAGGACGAGCAGTACTTC

V: TRBV6-5
length: 13
J: TRBJ1-5
D: NA
size: NA
CDR3: CASSYSSNQPQHF
DNA: TGTGCCAGCAGTTACTCGAGCAATCAGCCCCAGCATTTT

V: TRBV6-1
length: 15
J: TRBJ2-5
D: TRBD2
size: NA
CDR3: CASSPGLAGLETQYF
DNA: TGTGCCAGCAGTCCGGGACTAGCGGGACTGGAGACCCAGTACTTC

V: TRBV19
length: 13
J: TRBJ2-7
D: TRBD2
size: few
CDR3: CASRSSGSWEQYF
DNA: TGTGCCAGTCGGAGTAGCGGGAGTTGGGAGCAGTACTTC

V: TRBV6-6
length: 14
J: TRBJ1-2
D: NA
size: NA
CDR3: CASSYSGENYGYTF
DNA: TGTGCCAGCAGTTACTCCGGGGAGAACTATGGCTACACCTTC

V: TRBV28
length: 13
J: TRBJ1-3
D: NA
size: NA
CDR3: CASRPTDGNTIYF
DNA: TGTGCCAGCAGGCCGACAGACGGAAACACCATATATTTT

V: TRBV4-1
length: 19
J: TRBJ2-6
D: NA
size: NA
CDR3: CASSQATDRDYSGANVLTF
DNA: TGCGCCAGCAGCCAAGCTACCGACAGGGACTACTCTGGGGCCAACGTCCTGACTTTC

V: TRBV6-5
length: 16
J: TRBJ2-7
D: NA
size: NA
CDR3: CASSSLKPRRSYEQYF
DNA: TGTGCCAGCAGTTCCCTCAAGCCGAGAAGATCCTACGAGCAGTACTTC

V: TRBV6-1
length: 12
J: TRBJ1-5
D: NA
size: NA
CDR3: CASYRLGQPQHF
DNA: TGTGCCAGCTACAGGTTGGGACAGCCCCAGCATTTT

V: TRBV19
length: 11
J: TRBJ2-1
D: TRBD1
size: NA
CDR3: CASGDRAEQFF
DNA: TGTGCCAGTGGGGACAGGGCCGAGCAGTTCTTC

V: TRBV7-6
length: 14
J: TRBJ1-1
D: NA
size: few
CDR3: CASSLQGRVTEAFF
DNA: TGTGCCAGCAGCTTACAGGGAAGGGTCACTGAAGCTTTCTTT

V: TRBV2
length: 13
J: TRBJ1-2
D: NA
size: NA
CDR3: CASSEGGNYGYTF
DNA: TGTGCCAGCAGTGAAGGGGGGAACTATGGCTACACCTTC

V: TRBV28
length: 16
J: TRBJ1-5
D: TRBD1
size: NA
CDR3: CASSLWGQGSNQPQHF
DNA: TGTGCCAGCAGTTTGTGGGGACAGGGGAGCAATCAGCCCCAGCATTTT

V: TRBV19
length: 14
J: TRBJ1-4
D: NA
size: NA
CDR3: CASTRQATNEKLFF
DNA: TGTGCCAGTACTCGACAGGCAACTAATGAAAAACTGTTTTTT

V: TRBV5-4
length: 13
J: TRBJ1-2
D: TRBD1
size: NA
CDR3: CASTRQGSDGYTF
DNA: TGTGCCAGCACACGACAGGGGAGCGATGGCTACACCTTC

V: TRBV7-9
length: 14
J: TRBJ2-1
D: NA
size: NA
CDR3: CAPSPTGSYNEQFF
DNA: TGTGCCCCCAGCCCGACCGGTTCCTACAATGAGCAGTTCTTC

V: TRBV18
length: 13
J: TRBJ2-2
D: NA
size: NA
CDR3: CASSPVEGRELFF
DNA: TGTGCCAGCTCACCAGTGGAGGGGAGAGAGCTGTTTTTT

V: TRBV2
length: 14
J: TRBJ1-1
D: NA
size: NA
CDR3: CASSVEGRHTEAFF
DNA: TGTGCCAGCAGTGTAGAGGGAAGGCACACTGAAGCTTTCTTT

V: TRBV5-1
length: 15
J: TRBJ2-1
D: NA
size: NA
CDR3: CASSSPGTTNNEQFF
DNA: TGCGCCAGCAGCTCCCCTGGGACAACAAACAATGAGCAGTTCTTC

V: TRBV19
length: 15
J: TRBJ2-1
D: TRBD2
size: NA
CDR3: CASSKLTSGSNEQFF
DNA: TGTGCCAGTAGTAAATTGACTAGCGGGAGTAATGAGCAGTTCTTC

V: TRBV9
length: 14
J: TRBJ1-6
D: NA
size: NA
CDR3: CASSPRQGDSPLHF
DNA: TGTGCCAGCAGCCCCCGGCAGGGAGATTCACCCCTCCACTTT

V: TRBV11-3
length: 14
J: TRBJ2-5
D: NA
size: NA
CDR3: CASSRSGSQETQYF
DNA: TGTGCCAGCAGCAGGTCCGGGAGTCAAGAGACCCAGTACTTC

V: TRBV11-3
length: 16
J: TRBJ1-5
D: NA
size: NA
CDR3: CASSPPGGGGNQPQHF
DNA: TGTGCCAGCAGCCCCCCCGGGGGTGGTGGCAATCAGCCCCAGCATTTT

V: TRBV27
length: 14
J: TRBJ1-2
D: NA
size: NA
CDR3: CASSPVGANYGYTF
DNA: TGTGCCAGCAGTCCCGTGGGGGCTAACTATGGCTACACCTTC